This section outlines one T cell receptor beta chain sequence together with its context. Study processing details: Cell counts per sample came from amplifying reference gene primers. Profiling relied on immunoSEQ multiplex PCR, and the TCRdb table lists in-frame clones only, not all of them. Clone size and the V and J calls come from that table; the DNA yielded D and trimming. This repertoire shows fewer than 200,000 clones, about 87% found once; its top ten account for roughly 1.5%. This entry belongs to a study of blood T cell repertoires in COVID-19. Whole-study context: Researchers got acute and convalescent COVID-19 samples from the United States, Italy and Spain. T cells, B-cell-depleted T cells, or PBMCs provided the cDNA or gDNA that served as material.

Germline V gene data show CDR1 as MNHEY and CDR2 as SVGAGI. Trimming cost V 8 bases and J 6 bases; bases outside gene matches: 7. This CDR3 is built from 12 residues. Sequencing input: peripheral blood. The gene calls are TRBV6-5 and TRBJ2-7, with TRBD1 matching over 7 bases. This TCR was recovered from a woman aged 45-60 years with acute or convalescent COVID-19. CDR3 sequence: CASEDRVGEQYF. CDR3 sequence (DNA): TGTGCCAGCGAAGACAGGGTGGGCGAGCAGTACTTC.